This T cell receptor (beta chain) was documented in a study of blood T cell repertoires in COVID-19. Turning to the study itself: T cells, B-cell-depleted T cells, or PBMCs supplied cDNA or gDNA.

Per the original methods: Reference gene primer amplification gave estimated nucleated cell counts. Repertoires were generated with immunoSEQ multiplex PCR, while TCRdb's copy carries only in-frame clones and drops some. The D gene and trimming were derived from the DNA, and the V and J assignments and clone size from that table. The sample contains about 200,000 clones, 85% of which appear only once. This clone has only one observation. Looked up from germline, CDR1 is LGHDT and CDR2 is YNNKEL (reference sequence). This CDR3 region has 15 residues. With 4 bases clipped from V and 1 base from J, the junction kept 3 bases outside the gene matches. Seattle patients were enrolled during active infection and followed longitudinally.

The sequence was collected from a woman aged 70 to 79 with COVID-19, enrolled during active disease. The chain has TRBV3-1 (or the pseudogene TRBV3-2) and TRBJ2-2, with 7 bases fitting TRBD1. The sample comprised peripheral blood. This CDR3 reads CASSLRGQNTGELFF. The CDR3 DNA is TGTGCCAGCAGCCTGAGGGGGCAGAACACCGGGGAGCTGTTTTTT.